The sequence of this T cell receptor beta chain was determined in a study of cytomegalovirus exposure and HLA in healthy donors. On this clone: The antigen remains unidentified.

Both 60 Vbeta primers and 13 Jbeta primers went into the PCR. Here immunoSEQ multiplex PCR was the method, and the copy in TCRdb shows in-frame clones only, minus some. In the table there are roughly 130,000 clones, just under 80% of which are singletons. Findings and limits, study-wide: In a later analysis, a missense DCLRE1C variant was linked to TCR beta V- and J-gene trimming. Indistinguishable V segments, including TRBV6-2 and TRBV6-3, were excluded. HLA restriction was apparent for most CMV-associated TCR beta chains in a later analysis.

Germline-derived CDR1 and CDR2 are SEHNR and FQNEAQ (reference sequence). The CDR3 has 14 residues. Losses at the gene ends were 3 bases for V and 6 bases for J; bases not matched to a gene: 5. This sequence was found in a man aged 30-40 years in good health and CMV-seronegative. Sequenced sample: PBMCs. The rearrangement uses TRBV7-9 and TRBJ2-7; TRBD1 matches 10 bases. The CDR3 sequence is CASSLPGTGVEQYF. The CDR3 DNA sequence: TGTGCCAGCAGCTTGCCCGGGACAGGGGTCGAGCAGTACTTC.